The rows below give T cell receptor beta chains drawn from one sample of a study of blood T cell repertoires in COVID-19. Libraries were prepared by immunoSEQ multiplex PCR; TCRdb keeps only in-frame clonotypes and omits some of them. The sample gives about 360,000 clones, around nine tenths of which show up once; approximately 2.9% is in the top ten. Sequencing was done on a sample of peripheral blood. These receptor sequences come from a human donor in a cohort sampled during active COVID-19. The CDR3 runs from the conserved cysteine through the conserved F or W. The D gene is left open where the match is weak. The size entry is marked missing in some rows and otherwise reads once, few, many or a size class.

D	J	V	size	DNA	CDR3
.	TRBJ2-2	TRBV30	.	TGTGCCTGGAGTGTACTTGGCAGGGCTAAGCTTGCCGGGGAGCTGTTTTTT	CAWSVLGRAKLAGELFF
.	TRBJ1-5	TRBV7-2	.	TGTGCCAGCAGCTTATTGTGGAGCACATATAGCAATCAGCCCCAGCATTTT	CASSLLWSTYSNQPQHF
.	TRBJ1-1	TRBV6-4	.	TGTGCCAGCAGTGAACTACTAAACACTGAAGCTTTCTTT	CASSELLNTEAFF
.	TRBJ2-3	TRBV14	.	TGTGCCAGCAGCTCCACGTTTGGCGGAACGCAGTATTTT	CASSSTFGGTQYF
TRBD1	TRBJ2-5	TRBV6-1	.	TGTGCCAGCAGTGAATTAACAGGGGGCCGAGAGACCCAGTACTTC	CASSELTGGRETQYF
.	TRBJ2-1	TRBV14	.	TGTGCCAGCAGCCCCTGGGGGGGGGCCGTCACCTACAATGAGCAGTTCTTC	CASSPWGGAVTYNEQFF
.	TRBJ2-3	TRBV6-5	.	TGTGCCAGCAGTTACGGGGACACCAGCACAGATACGCAGTATTTT	CASSYGDTSTDTQYF
.	TRBJ2-7	TRBV6-5	.	TGTGCCAGCAGCAGGATCCCTTTGGACGAGCAGTACTTC	CASSRIPLDEQYF
TRBD2	TRBJ2-3	TRBV9	.	TGTGCCAGCAGCCCAGGGACTAGTCTCGGAACAGATACGCAGTATTTT	CASSPGTSLGTDTQYF
.	TRBJ2-1	TRBV5-5	.	TGTGCCAGCAGCATACAGGGTAGGGGGATCGATGAGCAGTTCTTC	CASSIQGRGIDEQFF
TRBD1	TRBJ1-2	TRBV18	.	TGTGCCAGCTCACCCGGGACAGGGAGAGAAAGAAACTATGGCTACACCTTC	CASSPGTGRERNYGYTF
.	TRBJ1-3	TRBV19	.	TGTGCCAGTACCCTAGCGGAAGACTTCTCTGGAAACACCATATATTTT	CASTLAEDFSGNTIYF
.	TRBJ2-1	TRBV5-8	.	TGTGCCAGCAGCCCGGTGAGGGATTACTACAATGAGCAGTTCTTC	CASSPVRDYYNEQFF
TRBD2	TRBJ2-2	TRBV7-3	.	TGTGCCAGCAGTCCAAACCCGGGGAGGGACACCGGGGAGCTGTTTTTT	CASSPNPGRDTGELFF
TRBD1	TRBJ1-2	TRBV4-2	.	TGTGCCAGCAGCCTAGGGGGACAGGGGGCGAGTGGCTACACCTTC	CASSLGGQGASGYTF
.	TRBJ2-7	TRBV2	once	TGTGCCAGCAGTTATTTCGGGGTACCCTCCTACGAGCAGTACTTC	CASSYFGVPSYEQYF
TRBD2	TRBJ2-2	TRBV4-1	.	TGCGCCAGCAGCCAGGGACAAAGCGGGAGGGGGACCGGGGAGCTGTTTTTT	CASSQGQSGRGTGELFF
TRBD2	TRBJ2-1	TRBV7-4	.	TGTGCCAGCAGCGCTCCCGGGTACGGGCTAGCGGTCTACAATGAGCAGTTCTTC	CASSAPGYGLAVYNEQFF
.	TRBJ2-7	TRBV28	.	TGTGCCAGCAGTCCCTTCCCCGGCGGCGAGCAGTACTTC	CASSPFPGGEQYF
.	TRBJ1-1	TRBV15	.	TGTGCCACCAGCAGAGGCGGGGGGACCTATGTGAACACTGAAGCTTTCTTT	CATSRGGGTYVNTEAFF
.	TRBJ1-2	TRBV19	.	TGTGCCAGTAACGGTAATTCTAACTATGGCTACACCTTC	CASNGNSNYGYTF
.	TRBJ2-4	TRBV18	.	TGTGCCAGCTCACCAAATCTTGAACATCCCCTAGCCAAAAACATTCAGTACTTC	CASSPNLEHPLAKNIQYF
.	TRBJ1-5	TRBV19	.	TGTGCCACCCGGGGAGGGGTAGATCAGCCCCAGCATTTT	CATRGGVDQPQHF
.	TRBJ2-7	TRBV6-1	.	TGTGCCAGCAGTGATCGAGGGCCCTACGAGCAGTACTTC	CASSDRGPYEQYF
.	TRBJ2-6	TRBV7-8	.	TGTGCCAGCAGGGATCGACAGGTTGGGGCGGGGGCCAACGTCCTGACTTTC	CASRDRQVGAGANVLTF
TRBD2	TRBJ2-1	TRBV6-2/TRBV6-3	.	TGTGCCAGCAGTTCACGTCATGAGGGGACTAGGAATGAGCAGTTCTTC	CASSSRHEGTRNEQFF
TRBD2	TRBJ2-7	TRBV28	.	TGTGCCAGCAGTCTGCCCTTAACTAGCGGGTCCTCCTACGAGCAGTACTTC	CASSLPLTSGSSYEQYF